A single sample gave rise to the 17 T cell receptor beta chains below, sequenced in a study of T cell responses to AZD1222 COVID-19 vaccine. The method was immunoSEQ multiplex PCR; TCRdb's version includes in-frame clones alone and lacks a portion of them. Of about 140,000 clones listed, roughly nine tenths are singletons. Sequenced here: peripheral blood, sampled 28 days after the second dose of the MenACWY control vaccine. The receptor set was obtained from an adult who received the MenACWY meningococcal vaccine as a control.

J is TRBJ2-1 and V is TRBV9, with 12 bases identical to TRBD2. The CDR3 has 15 amino acids. Germline-derived CDR1 and CDR2 are SGDLS and YYNGEE. Trimming at V came to 3 bases and at J to 4 bases, leaving 2 bases not matched to a gene. The CDR3, as DNA: TGTGCCAGCAGCGCGGGACTAGCGGGTTACAATGAGCAGTTCTTC. Translating gives CASSAGLAGYNEQFF.

V and J are TRBV18 and TRBJ2-2; D unresolved. The CDR3 length is 13 residues. V was pared by 2 bases and J by 5 bases, with 6 bases between. The germline V gene encodes CDR1 KGHSH and CDR2 LQKENI. The CDR3 protein is CASSPGQTGELFF. CDR3 nucleotide sequence: TGTGCCAGCTCACCAGGGCAAACCGGGGAGCTGTTTTTT.

The V gene is TRBV5-4, the J gene TRBJ2-7, with D unresolved. CDR3 size: 15 residues. The ends were cut back, 1 base at V and 0 bases at J, with 11 bases in the middle. Per germline, CDR1 SGHNT and CDR2 YYREEE (reference sequence). The CDR3 DNA reads as TGTGCCAGCAGCTTGCCAGGCCCTAGCTCCTACGAGCAGTACTTC. Translated: CASSLPGPSSYEQYF.

This clone was observed once. The chain uses TRBV15 and TRBJ2-2; TRBD2 agrees at 8 bases. The CDR3 totals 14 residues. The germline CDR1 and CDR2 sequences are LNHNV and YYDKDF (reference sequence). Trimming cost V 8 bases and J 3 bases; bases outside gene matches: 5. The CDR3 nucleotides read TGTGCCACCCGCGGGGGGCCGGACACCGGGGAGCTGTTTTTT. Amino acids: CATRGGPDTGELFF.

The chain couples TRBV19 to TRBJ2-5; D possibly matches TRBD1 or TRBD2 (5 bases each). The CDR3 extends over 11 amino acids. The germline CDR1 and CDR2 sequences are LNHDA and SQIVND (reference sequence). The ends were cut back, 11 bases at V and 4 bases at J, with 11 bases in the middle. The CDR3 sequence is CAVGVGETQYF. CDR3 bases: TGTGCCGTGGGGGTAGGAGAGACCCAGTACTTC.

V usage is TRBV9 and J usage is TRBJ2-7, with 10 bases lining up with TRBD1. The CDR3 is 15 amino acids. Losses at the gene ends were 4 bases for V and 6 bases for J; bases not matched to a gene: 10. Germline CDR1 reads SGDLS; CDR2 reads YYNGEE. The CDR3, as DNA: TGTGCCAGCAGCCCCCGGGACAGGGGATCGGGCGAGCAGTACTTC. Translating it yields CASSPRDRGSGEQYF.

The V gene is TRBV28, the J gene TRBJ2-7, with D unclear. The CDR3 contains 11 residues. V lost 5 bases to trimming and J lost 3 bases, with 5 bases between them. Germline CDR1 is MDHEN and CDR2 is SYDVKM. This CDR3 reads CASSGIYEQYF. The CDR3 DNA is TGTGCCAGCAGTGGAATCTACGAGCAGTACTTC.

This sequence joins TRBV28 and TRBJ2-7; D may be TRBD1 (6 bases). V gave up 11 bases and J gave up 5 bases, with 19 bases separating them. Looked up from germline, CDR1 is MDHEN and CDR2 is SYDVKM. The length of the CDR3 is 13 residues. DNA for the CDR3: TGTGCCGGATCCAAACAACAGGGCCACGAGCAGTACTTC. Protein: CAGSKQQGHEQYF.

The CDR3 protein is CSVNGQGANIQYF. Here the CDR3 DNA reads TGCAGCGTCAACGGACAGGGGGCCAACATTCAGTACTTC. J is TRBJ2-4 and V is TRBV29-1, with 11 bases fitting TRBD1. Germline V gene data show CDR1 as SQVTM and CDR2 as ANQGSEA. The CDR3 has 13 residues. J lost 7 bases, V lost 6 bases, and 5 bases had no gene match.

The gene calls are TRBV7-9 and TRBJ2-2, with D maybe TRBD2 (5 bases). V was shortened by 2 bases and J by 1 base, with 11 bases between the two germline ends. The CDR3 spans 16 residues. The germline V gene has CDR1 SEHNR and CDR2 FQNEAQ (reference sequence). The CDR3 protein is CASSLRSGENTGELFF. The CDR3 coding sequence is TGTGCCAGCAGCTTAAGGTCCGGGGAGAACACCGGGGAGCTGTTTTTT.

This clone was observed a handful of times. V and J are TRBV5-1 and TRBJ2-7, with D unclear. Trimming left V 2 bases short and J 7 bases short, with 19 bases between. This CDR3 contains 15 residues. The germline CDR1 and CDR2 sequences are SGHRS and YFSETQ. The CDR3 nucleotides read TGCGCCAGCAGCTTAGGAGTGTTTGGAGCTGGAGAGCAGTACTTC. It translates to CASSLGVFGAGEQYF.

The V gene is TRBV30, the J gene TRBJ1-5; the D is unclear. The CDR3 has 13 amino acids. Trimming shortened V by 0 bases and J by 0 bases, and 3 bases separated the two germline ends. Looked up from germline, CDR1 is GTSNPN and CDR2 is SVGIG (reference sequence). CDR3: CAWSVDSNQPQHF. As DNA, the CDR3 is TGTGCCTGGAGTGTAGATAGCAATCAGCCCCAGCATTTT.

The chain combines TRBV9 with TRBJ2-1; weak D call: TRBD1 (6 bases). Trimming shortened V by 1 base and J by 5 bases, and 10 bases separated the two germline ends. Per germline, CDR1 SGDLS and CDR2 YYNGEE. This CDR3 spans 14 amino acids. The CDR3 here is CASSVSGVDNEQFF. In DNA, the CDR3 is TGTGCCAGCAGCGTATCAGGGGTTGACAATGAGCAGTTCTTC.

The chain couples TRBV28 to TRBJ2-3; 14 bases agree with TRBD2. The V and J ends lost 8 bases and 3 bases, in that order; junction bases with no gene match: 10. The CDR3 has 17 residues. CDR1 is MDHEN and CDR2 is SYDVKM in the germline V gene. The CDR3 bases are TGTGCCAGCCTCGGGTGGACTAGCGGGAGGTCGACAGATACGCAGTATTTT. This sequence encodes CASLGWTSGRSTDTQYF.

The rearrangement uses TRBV5-6 and TRBJ1-6, with a possible D match to TRBD1 (5 bases). Between the trimmed V and J ends, which lost 0 bases and 4 bases, there was a span of 11 bases. Germline values: CDR1 SGHDT, CDR2 YYEEEE. This CDR3 has 16 amino acids. The CDR3 DNA sequence: TGTGCCAGCAGCTTGGATCCGACAGCGTATAATTCACCCCTCCACTTT. Its translation is CASSLDPTAYNSPLHF.

As to this clone: The germline gene is not matched at one end of the junction; a read error may be the cause. This chain joins TRBV6-5 and TRBJ2-7; 12 bases map to TRBD2. This CDR3 spans 16 amino acids. Germline lookup yields CDR1 MNHEY and CDR2 SVGAGI. CDR3 bases: TGTACCAGCAGTTACGGGACTAGCGGGCCCACCTACGAGCAGTACTTC. Its translation is CTSSYGTSGPTYEQYF.

The V and J genes are TRBV30 and TRBJ1-5; TRBD1 agrees at 7 bases. This CDR3 comprises 16 residues. V lost 1 base and J lost 3; bases outside the gene matches: 9. CDR1 and CDR2 (germline): GTSNPN, SVGIG (reference sequence). CDR3 sequence reads: CAWSGGLGQVNQPQHF. For the CDR3, the DNA is TGTGCCTGGAGTGGAGGACTAGGACAGGTCAATCAGCCCCAGCATTTT.